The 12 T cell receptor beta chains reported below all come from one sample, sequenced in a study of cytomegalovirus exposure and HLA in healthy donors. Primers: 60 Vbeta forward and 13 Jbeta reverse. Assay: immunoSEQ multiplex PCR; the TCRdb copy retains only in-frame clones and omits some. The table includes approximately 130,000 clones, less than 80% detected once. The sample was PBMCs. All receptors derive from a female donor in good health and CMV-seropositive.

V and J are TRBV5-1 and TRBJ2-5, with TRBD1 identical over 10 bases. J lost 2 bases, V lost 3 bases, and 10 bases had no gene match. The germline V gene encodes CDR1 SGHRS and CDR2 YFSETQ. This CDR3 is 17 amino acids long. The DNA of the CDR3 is TGCGCCAGCAGCTATCCTCAGGACAGGGGGTTGCAAGAGACCCAGTACTTC. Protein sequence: CASSYPQDRGLQETQYF.

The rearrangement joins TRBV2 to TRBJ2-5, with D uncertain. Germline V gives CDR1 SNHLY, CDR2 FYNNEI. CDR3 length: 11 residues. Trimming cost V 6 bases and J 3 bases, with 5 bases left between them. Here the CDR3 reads CASREKETQYF. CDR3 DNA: TGTGCCAGCAGGGAGAAAGAGACCCAGTACTTC. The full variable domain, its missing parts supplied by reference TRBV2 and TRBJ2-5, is EPEVTQTPSHQVTQMGQEVILRCVPISNHLYFYWYRQILGQKVEFLVSFYNNEISEKSEIFDDQFSVERPDGSNFTLKIRSTKLEDSAMYFCASREKETQYFGPGTRLLVL.

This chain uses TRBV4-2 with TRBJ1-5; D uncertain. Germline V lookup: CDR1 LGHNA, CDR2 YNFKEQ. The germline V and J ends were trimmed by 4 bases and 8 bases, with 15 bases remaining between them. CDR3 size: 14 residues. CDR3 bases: TGTGCCAGCAGCCTTGATGCGGGGATGGAGCCCCAGCATTTT. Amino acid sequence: CASSLDAGMEPQHF.

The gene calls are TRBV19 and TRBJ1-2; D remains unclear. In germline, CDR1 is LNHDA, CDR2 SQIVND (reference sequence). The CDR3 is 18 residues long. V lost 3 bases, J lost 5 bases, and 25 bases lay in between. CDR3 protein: CASSIPATFPVRDYGYTF. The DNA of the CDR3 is TGTGCCAGTAGTATTCCGGCGACCTTCCCAGTCCGGGATTATGGCTACACCTTC.

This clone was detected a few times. CDR3 protein: CASGSLGATEAFF. CDR3 nucleotide sequence: TGTGCCAGCGGGTCCCTAGGGGCCACTGAAGCTTTCTTT. The chain employs TRBV27 and TRBJ1-1; D may be TRBD1 (5 bases). The V gene's germline CDR1 is MNHEY and CDR2 SMNVEV (reference sequence). This CDR3 region has 13 residues. Trimming stripped 8 bases from V and 4 bases from J, with 14 bases between.

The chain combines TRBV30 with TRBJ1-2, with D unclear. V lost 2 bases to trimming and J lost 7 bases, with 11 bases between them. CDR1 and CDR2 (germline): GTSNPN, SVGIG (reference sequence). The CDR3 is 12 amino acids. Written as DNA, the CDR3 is TGTGCCTGGAGTTCTACCGTTTGTGGCTACACCTTC. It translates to CAWSSTVCGYTF.

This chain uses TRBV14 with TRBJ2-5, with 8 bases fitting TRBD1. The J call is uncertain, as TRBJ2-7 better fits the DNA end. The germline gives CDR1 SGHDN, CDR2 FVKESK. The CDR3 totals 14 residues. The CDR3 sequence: CASSQQQGVSEQYF. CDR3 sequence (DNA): TGTGCCAGCAGCCAACAACAGGGGGTTTCCGAGCAGTACTTC.

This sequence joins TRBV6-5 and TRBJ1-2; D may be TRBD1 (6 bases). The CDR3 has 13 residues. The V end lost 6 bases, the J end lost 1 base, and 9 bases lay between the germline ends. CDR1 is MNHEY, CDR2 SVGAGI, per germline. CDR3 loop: CASRQGLNYGYTF. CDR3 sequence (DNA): TGTGCCAGCAGGCAGGGGCTTAACTATGGCTACACCTTC.

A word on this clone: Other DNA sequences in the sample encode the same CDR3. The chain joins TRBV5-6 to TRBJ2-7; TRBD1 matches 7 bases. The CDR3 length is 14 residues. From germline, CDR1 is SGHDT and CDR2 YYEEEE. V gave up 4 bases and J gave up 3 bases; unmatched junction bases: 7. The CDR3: CASSPHRGIYEQYF. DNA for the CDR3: TGTGCCAGCAGCCCACACAGGGGTATCTACGAGCAGTACTTC.

In DNA form, the CDR3 reads TGTGCCTGGGGGCCCGGGGGGGGCTCACCCCTCCACTTT. It translates to CAWGPGGGSPLHF. This chain joins TRBV30 and TRBJ1-6; a weak D match, TRBD1 (6 bases). The V and J ends lost 5 bases and 10 bases respectively, with 15 bases between them. The CDR3 spans 13 residues. Looked up from germline, CDR1 is GTSNPN and CDR2 is SVGIG (reference sequence).

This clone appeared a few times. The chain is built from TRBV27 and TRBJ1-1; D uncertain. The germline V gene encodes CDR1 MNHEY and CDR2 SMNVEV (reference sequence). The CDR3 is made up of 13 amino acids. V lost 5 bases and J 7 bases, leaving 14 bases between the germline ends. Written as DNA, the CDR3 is TGTGCCAGCAGTAGAAACCGGGATATTGAAGCTTTCTTT. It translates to CASSRNRDIEAFF.

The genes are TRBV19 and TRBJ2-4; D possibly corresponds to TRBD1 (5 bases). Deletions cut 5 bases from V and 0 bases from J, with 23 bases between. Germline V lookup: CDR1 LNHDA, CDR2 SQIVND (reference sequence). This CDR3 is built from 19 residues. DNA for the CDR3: TGTGCCAGTAGTCCATCCGGACAAAGCATTACACTAGCCAAAAACATTCAGTACTTC. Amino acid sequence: CASSPSGQSITLAKNIQYF.